The 29 T cell receptor beta chains below were found in one sample sequenced in a study of control samples from healthy donors and cancer patients. TCRdb keeps only in-frame clones here, not all; method: immunoSEQ multiplex PCR. The profile covers approximately 97,000 clones, with approximately 86% appearing a single time and around a fifth taken by the ten largest. Sequencing was carried out using blood. These TCRs come from a young man in good health.

The chain uses TRBV19 and TRBJ2-1, with D unresolved. The CDR3 has 13 residues. V was cut by 6 bases and J by 9 bases, with 15 bases left in between. The V gene's germline CDR1 is LNHDA and CDR2 SQIVND (reference sequence). The CDR3 region has the DNA TGTGCCAGTAGCACTTCCGGCCGTGGTGAGCAGTTCTTC. This sequence encodes CASSTSGRGEQFF.

This clone was detected only once. This rearrangement joins TRBV29-1 to TRBJ2-3; TRBD1 is a possible D gene (6 bases). The V end lost 1 base, the J end lost 2 bases, and 10 bases lay between the germline ends. CDR1 is SQVTM and CDR2 is ANQGSEA in the germline V gene. The CDR3 consists of 14 residues. Here the CDR3 DNA reads TGCAGCGTTGAAGGGACAGTTTCCACAGATACGCAGTATTTT. Translation: CSVEGTVSTDTQYF.

The V gene is TRBV11-3, the J gene TRBJ2-4, with 8 positions matching TRBD1. This CDR3 has 13 amino acids. CDR1 is SGHNT and CDR2 is YENEEA in the germline V gene. The ends lost 4 bases at V and 7 bases at J; junction bases unmatched: 3. The CDR3 DNA follows: TGTGCCAGCAGCTCCGGACAGGGCAACATTCAGTACTTC. Translation: CASSSGQGNIQYF.

The chain has TRBV16 and TRBJ2-2, with D hard to call. V lost 1 base and J lost 1, with 13 bases in between. Germline-derived CDR1 and CDR2 are KGHSY and FQNENV. The CDR3 sequence is 17 residues long. CDR3 residues: CASSQFSQTVNTGELFF. CDR3 in DNA: TGTGCCAGCAGCCAATTTTCCCAGACTGTGAACACCGGGGAGCTGTTTTTT.

J is TRBJ1-1 and V is TRBV6-5; no firm D call. Deletions cut 5 bases from V and 0 bases from J, with 10 bases between. There are 14 residues in the CDR3. Germline V gene lookup returns CDR1 MNHEY and CDR2 SVGAGI. DNA for the CDR3: TGTGCCAGCAGTCAGACACCTTTGAACACTGAAGCTTTCTTT. Translated: CASSQTPLNTEAFF.

The J gene is TRBJ1-6, the V gene TRBV28; a weak D match, TRBD1 (6 bases). Per the germline V gene, CDR1 is MDHEN and CDR2 is SYDVKM. The CDR3 runs to 13 residues. The V and J ends lost 6 bases and 7 bases respectively, with 10 bases between them. CDR3 sequence reads: CASRGGVNSPLHF. DNA of the CDR3: TGTGCCAGCAGAGGGGGTGTGAATTCACCCCTCCACTTT. Full variable domain (outside the CDR3, taken from reference TRBV28 and TRBJ1-6): DVKVTQSSRYLVKRTGEKVFLECVQDMDHENMFWYRQDPGLGLRLIYFSYDVKMKEKGDIPEGYSVSREKKERFSLILESASTNQTSMYLCASRGGVNSPLHFGNGTRLTVT.

This chain joins TRBV2 and TRBJ1-1; D gene ambiguous. The CDR3 contains 14 residues. V lost 3 bases, J lost 0 bases, and 8 bases lay in between. Germline lookup yields CDR1 SNHLY and CDR2 FYNNEI. This CDR3 is CASSERRMNTEAFF. For the CDR3, the DNA is TGTGCCAGCAGTGAGAGACGGATGAACACTGAAGCTTTCTTT.

The chain's CDR3 is CATSAQGANYGYTF. For the CDR3, the DNA is TGTGCCACCAGTGCGCAGGGAGCTAACTATGGCTACACCTTC. The chain combines TRBV24-1 with TRBJ1-2; tentatively, D is TRBD1 (5 bases). Per the germline V gene, CDR1 is KGHDR and CDR2 is SFDVKD. The CDR3 sequence is 14 residues long. V gave up 5 bases and J gave up 0 bases, with 9 bases separating them.

The chain is built from TRBV29-1 and TRBJ2-1; D call uncertain. The CDR3 consists of 14 residues. The V gene lost 5 bases and the J gene lost 0 bases, with 11 bases spanning the gap. Germline V CDR1 and CDR2: SQVTM, ANQGSEA. In nucleotides, the CDR3 is TGCAGCGTTTTAACCATGAGCTCCTACAATGAGCAGTTCTTC. As protein: CSVLTMSSYNEQFF.

The chain links TRBV7-2 to TRBJ1-6; no firm D call. The CDR3 is 11 residues long. In germline, CDR1 is SGHTA, CDR2 FQGNSA. Trimming removed 2 bases from V and 10 bases from J, with 3 bases in between. The chain's CDR3 is CASSLRSPLHF. The CDR3 DNA sequence: TGTGCCAGCAGCTTACGCTCACCCCTCCACTTT.

The chain recombines TRBV3-1 (or the pseudogene TRBV3-2) with TRBJ1-1; D is undetermined. V was trimmed by 3 bases and J by 1 base, leaving 0 bases between them. This CDR3 is built from 11 residues. Germline lookup yields CDR1 LGHDT and CDR2 YNNKEL (reference sequence). CDR3 loop: CASSQNTEAFF. The CDR3 bases are TGTGCCAGCAGCCAGAACACTGAAGCTTTCTTT.

CDR3 sequence reads: CATSRGGLTGRPLSGYTF. As DNA, the CDR3 is TGTGCCACCAGCAGAGGTGGTTTGACGGGACGGCCCCTCTCTGGCTACACCTTC. The gene calls are TRBV15 and TRBJ1-2; D is possibly TRBD1 (5 bases). CDR1 LNHNV and CDR2 YYDKDF come from the germline V gene (reference sequence). The CDR3 contains 18 residues. V was clipped by 1 base and J by 7 bases, with 25 bases between them.

The chain recombines TRBV6-2 or TRBV6-3 with TRBJ2-1; D not resolved. Germline CDR1 reads MNHEY; CDR2 reads SVGEGT. Trimming removed 2 bases at V and 0 bases at J, with 8 bases between. The CDR3 runs to 15 residues. The DNA of the CDR3 is TGTGCCAGCAGTTACGGGATAGGCTCCTACAATGAGCAGTTCTTC. Amino acid sequence: CASSYGIGSYNEQFF.

The chain has TRBV6-6 and TRBJ2-7, with TRBD1 matching over 11 bases. The CDR3 is 16 residues long. Germline V gene lookup returns CDR1 MNHNY and CDR2 SVGAGI (reference sequence). The J segment lost 5 bases and the V segment lost 6 bases, leaving 12 bases of the junction unmatched. The CDR3 coding sequence is TGTGCCAGCAGGGCTGGGACAGGGGGAAGAGTCGACGAGCAGTACTTC. Translation: CASRAGTGGRVDEQYF.

V is TRBV27 and J is TRBJ2-3, with 8 bases matching TRBD1. The V and J ends lost 0 bases and 6 bases, in that order; junction bases with no gene match: 8. The V gene's germline CDR1 is MNHEY and CDR2 SMNVEV (reference sequence). The CDR3 is made up of 16 amino acids. CDR3 region: CASSLSGRQGMDTQYF. DNA of the CDR3: TGTGCCAGCAGTTTATCGGGCAGACAGGGGATGGATACGCAGTATTTT.

This clone was observed a few times. The chain joins TRBV6-1 to TRBJ2-1; 14 nucleotides agree with TRBD2. The CDR3 consists of 15 residues. The V and J ends lost 2 bases and 8 bases, in that order; junction bases with no gene match: 2. The germline V gene has CDR1 MNHNS and CDR2 SASEGT. The CDR3 coding sequence is TGTGCCAGCAGTGAATGGACTAGCGGGGGGTATGAGCAGTTCTTC. It encodes CASSEWTSGGYEQFF.

This rearrangement joins TRBV7-2 to TRBJ1-5; TRBD1 agrees at 8 bases. The CDR3 has 15 residues. Germline V gene lookup returns CDR1 SGHTA and CDR2 FQGNSA. Trimming cost V 5 bases and J 1 base; bases outside gene matches: 4. The CDR3, as DNA: TGTGCCAGCAGCCTAGACAGGGGAAGCAATCAGCCCCAGCATTTT. Its translation is CASSLDRGSNQPQHF.

The gene calls are TRBV7-9 and TRBJ2-2; TRBD2 is a possible D gene (6 bases). The CDR3 is 15 amino acids. V lost 5 bases, J lost 1 base, and 11 bases lay in between. Looked up from germline, CDR1 is SEHNR and CDR2 is FQNEAQ (reference sequence). CDR3 protein: CASSPSGVNTGELFF. The CDR3, as DNA: TGTGCCAGCAGCCCCTCGGGGGTGAACACCGGGGAGCTGTTTTTT.

This chain uses TRBV28 with TRBJ2-6; no definite D call. V was trimmed by 3 bases and J by 2 bases, leaving 14 bases between them. The CDR3 covers 17 residues. Per the germline V gene, CDR1 is MDHEN and CDR2 is SYDVKM. The CDR3 is CASSLSIGVAGANVLTF. The CDR3 region has the DNA TGTGCCAGCAGTTTGAGTATTGGGGTGGCTGGGGCCAACGTCCTGACTTTC.

This chain connects TRBV2 to TRBJ2-3; the match to TRBD2 covers 8 bases. This CDR3 spans 13 amino acids. The germline CDR1 and CDR2 sequences are SNHLY and FYNNEI. With 6 bases clipped from V and 10 bases from J, the junction kept 9 bases outside the gene matches. The CDR3 sequence is CASSKGLALPQYF. CDR3 coding DNA: TGTGCCAGCAGCAAAGGACTAGCCTTACCGCAGTATTTT.

Concerning this clone: It is unclear where the CDR3 begins or ends on the DNA, so no DNA is shown, and the CDR3 is as TCRdb lists it. This chain uses TRBV30 with TRBJ1-1. The CDR3 numbers 14 amino acids, ends counted. Germline V gene sequence: CDR1 GTSNPN, CDR2 SVGIG (reference sequence). This CDR3 reads CAWRPTPSDTEAFF.

The genes are TRBV7-8 and TRBJ1-5; no definite D call. The CDR3 contains 15 residues. The V and J ends lost 3 bases and 0 bases respectively, with 9 bases between them. CDR1 is SGHVS, CDR2 FQNEAQ, per germline. The CDR3 loop is CASSFFMNSNQPQHF. The CDR3 DNA reads TGTGCCAGCAGCTTCTTTATGAATAGCAATCAGCCCCAGCATTTT. Supplemented by reference TRBV7-8 and TRBJ1-5, the full variable domain reads GAGVSQSPRYKVAKRGQDVALRCDPISGHVSLFWYQQALGQGPEFLTYFQNEAQLDKSGLPSDRFFAERPEGSVSTLKIQRTQQEDSAVYLCASSFFMNSNQPQHFGDGTRLSIL.

The chain joins TRBV6-5 to TRBJ1-3; 8 positions match TRBD1. CDR3 length equals 14 residues. Germline V gene data show CDR1 as MNHEY and CDR2 as SVGAGI. After removal of 5 bases from V and 4 bases from J, the junction contained 4 bases not matched to a gene. CDR3 DNA: TGTGCCAGCAGTCCAGGGGGCTACGGAAACACCATATATTTT. Translated: CASSPGGYGNTIYF.

The V gene is TRBV12-3 or TRBV12-4, the J gene TRBJ1-6, with D hard to call. Deletions cut 4 bases from V and 9 bases from J, with 10 bases between. This CDR3 is built from 13 residues. The CDR3 region has the DNA TGTGCCAGCAGTTATGGACGGGGTTCACCCCTCCACTTT. Translation: CASSYGRGSPLHF.

This clone was picked up a small number of times. This CDR3 reads CASSPSGDRPEAFF. CDR3 DNA sequence: TGTGCCAGCTCACCCTCTGGGGACCGACCTGAAGCTTTCTTT. The chain uses TRBV18 and TRBJ1-1; possible D gene TRBD1, 5 bases. The germline V and J ends were trimmed by 3 bases and 6 bases, with 14 bases remaining between them. The germline V gene has CDR1 KGHSH and CDR2 LQKENI. This CDR3 spans 14 amino acids. The full variable domain, in which reference TRBV18 and TRBJ1-1 provide the parts outside the CDR3, is NAGVMQNPRHLVRRRGQEARLRCSPMKGHSHVYWYRQLPEEGLKFMVYLQKENIIDESGMPKERFSAEFPKEGPSILRIQQVVRGDSAAYFCASSPSGDRPEAFFGQGTRLTVV.

The chain has TRBV7-2 and TRBJ1-6; 8 bases are shared with TRBD1. CDR3 length equals 15 residues. Losses at the gene ends were 2 bases for V and 7 bases for J; bases not matched to a gene: 4. Per the germline V gene, CDR1 is SGHTA and CDR2 is FQGNSA. The DNA of the CDR3 is TGTGCCAGCAGCTTAAACAGGGGGGGGAATTCACCCCTCCACTTT. It specifies CASSLNRGGNSPLHF.

The rearrangement joins TRBV11-2 to TRBJ2-2; no clear D. V lost 1 base to trimming and J lost 4 bases, with 1 base between them. The CDR3 loop spans 12 amino acids. The germline gives CDR1 SGHAT, CDR2 FQNNGV. This chain's CDR3 is CASSLGTGELFF. For the CDR3, the DNA is TGTGCCAGCAGCTTAGGCACCGGGGAGCTGTTTTTT.

The chain employs TRBV6-5 and TRBJ2-5; D is unclear. V was trimmed by 7 bases and J by 1 base, leaving 4 bases between them. Germline CDR1 is MNHEY and CDR2 is SVGAGI. The CDR3 totals 11 residues. The CDR3 coding sequence is TGTGCCAGCATCCTCCAAGAGACCCAGTACTTC. This sequence encodes CASILQETQYF.

The J gene is TRBJ1-2, the V gene TRBV29-1; TRBD1 is a possible D gene (6 bases). This CDR3 is built from 11 residues. The V gene's germline CDR1 is SQVTM and CDR2 ANQGSEA. The CDR3 loop is CGSRGPYGYTF. CDR3 bases: TGCGGATCCAGGGGACCCTATGGCTACACCTTC.